This T cell receptor beta chain was documented in a study of chemoradiotherapy in HPV16-positive cancers. Profiled with immunoSEQ multiplex PCR; TCRdb holds only in-frame clones, not every one. Altogether 25,000 to 35,000 clones are present, more than 80% being singletons, with the ten largest covering less than 6.5%. Comments on this clone: Its target is unknown.

Study results and limitations: Candidate HPV-specific clones and E7-related TCR motifs grew in tumor during treatment.

This clonotype was obtained from a human donor with HPV-associated anogenital cancer. This specimen consisted of blood, obtained from a patient who underwent chemoradiotherapy.

Here the CDR3 reads CASSEPPTNYGYTF. In DNA, the CDR3 is TGTGCCAGCAGTGAACCTCCTACCAACTATGGCTACACCTTC. The chain employs TRBV6-1 and TRBJ1-2; D is uncertain. Deletions cut 2 bases from V and 2 bases from J, with 9 bases between. Germline values: CDR1 MNHNS, CDR2 SASEGT. The CDR3 is made up of 14 amino acids.